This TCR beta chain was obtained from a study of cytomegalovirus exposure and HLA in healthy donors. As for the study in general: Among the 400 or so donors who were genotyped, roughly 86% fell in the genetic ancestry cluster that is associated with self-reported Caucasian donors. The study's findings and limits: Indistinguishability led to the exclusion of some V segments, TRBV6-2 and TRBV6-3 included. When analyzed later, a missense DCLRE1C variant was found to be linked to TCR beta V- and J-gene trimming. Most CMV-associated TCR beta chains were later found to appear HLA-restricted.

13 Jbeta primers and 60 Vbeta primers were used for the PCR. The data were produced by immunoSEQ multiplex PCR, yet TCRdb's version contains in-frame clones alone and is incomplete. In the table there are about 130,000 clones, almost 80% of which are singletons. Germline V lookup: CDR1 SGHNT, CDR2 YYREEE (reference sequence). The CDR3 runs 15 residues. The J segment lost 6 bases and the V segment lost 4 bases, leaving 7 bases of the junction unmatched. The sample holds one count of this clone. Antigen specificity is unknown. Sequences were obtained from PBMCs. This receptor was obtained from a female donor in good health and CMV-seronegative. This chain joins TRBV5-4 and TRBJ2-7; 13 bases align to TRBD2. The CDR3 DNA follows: TGTGCCAGCAGCGGAACTGGACTAGCGGGAGCCGAGCAGTACTTC. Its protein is CASSGTGLAGAEQYF. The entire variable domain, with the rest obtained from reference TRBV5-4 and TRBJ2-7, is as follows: ETGVTQSPTHLIKTRGQQVTLRCSSQSGHNTVSWYQQALGQGPQFIFQYYREEENGRGNFPPRFSGLQFPNYSSELNVNALELDDSALYLCASSGTGLAGAEQYFGPGTRLTVT.